This entry is about one TCR beta chain. This clone may be a read error of a much larger clone one base away. The TCR beta CDR3 regions underwent amplification using RNA transcripts as the source. The HTBI set primed first-round TCR CDR3 RT-PCR. One entry per CDR3 protein, called by TCRdb with MiXCR from the multiplex PCR reads. The sample lists about 580,000 distinct CDR3 sequences, 35% to 55% seen once, with around 8% in the top ten. The data stem from a study of T cells in Graves' hyperthyroidism and ophthalmopathy. This CDR3 region has 14 residues. From germline, CDR1 is ENHRY and CDR2 SYGVKD. The ends lost 5 bases at V and 7 bases at J; junction bases unmatched: 4. The patients, who ranged from 18 to 65 in age, presented with newly diagnosed hyperthyroidism lasting under 2 months. Not enrolled were patients with uncontrolled infection, other autoimmune disease, pregnancy or lactation.

The rearrangement links TRBV10-3 to TRBJ1-4; 10 nucleotides match TRBD1. Source material: peripheral blood or thyroid tissue (not recorded which). The source of this sequence is a woman in her late teens or twenties with Graves' hyperthyroidism. CDR3 loop: CAISPTGGGEKLFF. The CDR3 DNA reads TGTGCCATCAGTCCGACAGGGGGCGGTGAAAAACTGTTTTTT.